This T cell receptor (beta chain) comes out of a study of multiple sclerosis patients with progressive multifocal leukoencephalopathy. This CDR3 contains 15 residues. V lost 3 bases to trimming and J lost 3 bases, with 14 bases between them. Per germline, CDR1 MNHEY and CDR2 SVGAGI. The survey-level immunoSEQ assay was used. Clones were read by immunoSEQ multiplex PCR, and TCRdb kept only the in-frame ones, dropping some. The repertoire holds about 30,000 clones, with nearly 95% as singletons. Described time point: before natalizumab initiation. The sequence came from a man aged 25-45 years with multiple sclerosis. The sample was PBMCs. J is TRBJ1-1 and V is TRBV6-5, with D possibly matching TRBD1 (5 bases). The DNA for the CDR3 is TGTGCCAGCAGTTATGGCGGCAGGGTGGACACTGAAGCTTTCTTT. Translated: CASSYGGRVDTEAFF.